This is a list of T cell receptor beta chains from one sample in a study of T cell responses to AZD1222 COVID-19 vaccine. This table comes from immunoSEQ multiplex PCR, and its TCRdb copy is limited to in-frame clones, with some not included. The repertoire holds fewer than 90,000 clones, with 70% to 90% as singletons. This material consisted of peripheral blood, taken on day 0 of AZD1222 vaccination. These receptor sequences come from an adult in good health. Each CDR3 is given with its conserved first and last residue. The D gene is left open where the match is weak. Not every row has a clone size; where given, it reads once, few, many or a size class.

clone_size d_call cdr3_length j_call v_call cdr3_aa cdr3_nt
NA NA 12 TRBJ1-5 TRBV5-6 CASSAVRQPQHF TGTGCCAGCAGCGCTGTTAGGCAGCCCCAGCATTTT
NA NA 14 TRBJ2-5 TRBV7-9 CASSIHRDQETQYF TGTGCCAGCAGCATACACAGGGACCAAGAGACCCAGTACTTC
once TRBD1 15 TRBJ2-7 TRBV5-1 CASSSRQGARYEQYF TGCGCCAGCAGCTCCCGACAGGGGGCAAGGTACGAGCAGTACTTC
NA TRBD1 16 TRBJ1-2 TRBV5-1 CASTPGGSGTAYGYTF TGCGCCAGCACCCCGGGGGGGTCCGGGACAGCGTATGGCTACACCTTC
NA TRBD2 14 TRBJ2-5 TRBV3-1/TRBV3-2 CASRLAGPQETQYF TGTGCCAGCAGGCTAGCGGGCCCTCAAGAGACCCAGTACTTC
NA NA 15 TRBJ2-1 TRBV11-3 CASSLGLAPNNEQFF TGTGCCAGCAGCTTAGGGTTAGCACCCAACAATGAGCAGTTCTTC
NA NA 15 TRBJ2-7 TRBV7-2 CASSPQSQTGSEQYF TGTGCCAGCAGCCCACAGAGCCAAACGGGATCCGAGCAGTACTTC
NA NA 15 TRBJ1-1 TRBV6-5 CASTARRGARTEAFF TGTGCCAGCACGGCCCGAAGGGGCGCCCGGACTGAAGCTTTCTTT
NA TRBD1 13 TRBJ1-2 TRBV23-1 CASSQGQMYGYTF TGCGCCAGCAGTCAGGGACAGATGTATGGCTACACCTTC
NA NA 13 TRBJ2-5 TRBV28 CASSLIGRETQYF TGTGCCAGCAGTTTAATTGGGCGGGAGACCCAGTACTTC
NA NA 15 TRBJ1-1 TRBV6-6 CASSYPPKPNTEAFF TGTGCCAGCAGTTACCCCCCTAAGCCGAACACTGAAGCTTTCTTT
NA NA 15 TRBJ2-2 TRBV6-5 CASSNLGQNTGELFF TGTGCCAGCAGTAACCTAGGGCAAAACACCGGGGAGCTGTTTTTT
once NA 13 TRBJ1-1 TRBV19 CASRGPRETEAFF TGTGCCAGTAGAGGGCCGAGGGAAACTGAAGCTTTCTTT
NA NA 14 TRBJ1-1 TRBV5-1 CASSLGQGTTEAFF TGCGCCAGCAGCTTGGGGCAGGGGACCACTGAAGCTTTCTTT
NA NA 14 TRBJ2-2 TRBV29-1 CSVGKGTNTGELFF TGCAGCGTGGGGAAGGGTACGAACACCGGGGAGCTGTTTTTT
NA TRBD1 15 TRBJ2-1 TRBV7-9 CASSLGQGVGNEQFF TGTGCCAGCAGCTTAGGACAGGGTGTTGGGAATGAGCAGTTCTTC
NA TRBD2 16 TRBJ2-7 TRBV5-1 CASSITSGSPAGEQYF TGCGCCAGCAGCATTACTAGCGGGAGCCCCGCGGGGGAGCAGTACTTC
NA TRBD1 13 TRBJ1-5 TRBV7-2 CASSWDSRQPQHF TGTGCCAGCAGCTGGGACAGTCGACAGCCCCAGCATTTT
once NA 14 TRBJ2-1 TRBV5-4 CASSLWTGYNEQFF TGTGCCAGCAGCTTGTGGACTGGGTACAATGAGCAGTTCTTC
NA TRBD2 14 TRBJ2-2 TRBV29-1 CSVGTSGNTGELFF TGCAGCGTTGGGACTAGCGGGAACACCGGGGAGCTGTTTTTT
NA NA 14 TRBJ2-3 TRBV11-3 CASSLNRLTDTQYF TGTGCCAGCAGCTTAAACCGACTCACAGATACGCAGTATTTT
few NA 17 TRBJ2-7 TRBV7-8 CASSPPRWTVSSYEQYF TGTGCCAGCAGCCCCCCCCGCTGGACGGTAAGCTCCTACGAGCAGTACTTC
NA NA 12 TRBJ2-3 TRBV12-3/TRBV12-4 CASSLSTDTQYF TGTGCCAGCAGTCTTAGCACAGATACGCAGTATTTT
NA TRBD2 13 TRBJ2-1 TRBV7-3 CATSSGSPNEQFF TGTGCCACCAGTAGCGGGAGCCCAAATGAGCAGTTCTTC
NA TRBD1 14 TRBJ1-4 TRBV30 CAWSAGQMSEKLFF TGTGCCTGGAGCGCGGGACAGATGAGTGAAAAACTGTTTTTT
few NA 14 TRBJ1-6 TRBV5-1 CAPIPGGDNSPLHF TGCGCCCCCATTCCTGGGGGGGATAATTCACCCCTCCACTTT